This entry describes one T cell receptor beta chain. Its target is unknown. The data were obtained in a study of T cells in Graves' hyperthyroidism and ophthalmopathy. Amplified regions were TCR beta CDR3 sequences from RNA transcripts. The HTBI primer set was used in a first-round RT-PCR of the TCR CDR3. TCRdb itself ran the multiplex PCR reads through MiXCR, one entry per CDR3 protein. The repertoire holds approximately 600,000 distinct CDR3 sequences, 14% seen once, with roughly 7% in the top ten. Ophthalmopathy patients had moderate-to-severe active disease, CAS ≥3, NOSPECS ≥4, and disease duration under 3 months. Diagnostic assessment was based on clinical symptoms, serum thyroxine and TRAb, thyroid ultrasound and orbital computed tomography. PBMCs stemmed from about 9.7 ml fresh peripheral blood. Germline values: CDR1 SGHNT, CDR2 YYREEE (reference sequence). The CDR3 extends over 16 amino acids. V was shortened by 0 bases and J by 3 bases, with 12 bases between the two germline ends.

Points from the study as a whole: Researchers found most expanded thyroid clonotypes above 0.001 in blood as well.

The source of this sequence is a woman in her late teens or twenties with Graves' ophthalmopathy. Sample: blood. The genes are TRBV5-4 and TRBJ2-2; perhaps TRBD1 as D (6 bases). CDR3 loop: CASSLVWGPDTGELFF. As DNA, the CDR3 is TGTGCCAGCAGCTTGGTGTGGGGGCCGGACACCGGGGAGCTGTTTTTT.